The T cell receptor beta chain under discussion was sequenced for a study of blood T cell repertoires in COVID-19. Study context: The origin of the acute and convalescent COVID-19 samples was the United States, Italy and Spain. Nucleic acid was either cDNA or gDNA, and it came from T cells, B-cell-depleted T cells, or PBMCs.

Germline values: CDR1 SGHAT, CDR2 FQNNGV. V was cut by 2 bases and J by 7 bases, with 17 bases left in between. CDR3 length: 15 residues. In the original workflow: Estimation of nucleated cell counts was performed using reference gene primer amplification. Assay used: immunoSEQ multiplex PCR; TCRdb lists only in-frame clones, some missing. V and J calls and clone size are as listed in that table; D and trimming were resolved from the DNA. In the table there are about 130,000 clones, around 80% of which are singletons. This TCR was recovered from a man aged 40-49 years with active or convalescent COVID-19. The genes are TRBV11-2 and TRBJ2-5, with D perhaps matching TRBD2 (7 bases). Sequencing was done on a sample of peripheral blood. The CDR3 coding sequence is TGTGCCAGCAGCTTAAATAGGGGGAGCGGGACGACCCAGTACTTC. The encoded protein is CASSLNRGSGTTQYF.